This paragraph reports one TCR beta chain. This same CDR3 is encoded by further DNA sequences in the sample. This specimen comes from a study of blood T cell repertoires in COVID-19. Study-wide background: From the United States, Italy and Spain came samples of acute and convalescent COVID-19. PBMCs, B-cell-depleted T cells, or T cells were the source of the cDNA or gDNA that made up the material.

Germline V gives CDR1 SGHTA, CDR2 FQGTGA. The ends lost 4 bases at V and 4 bases at J; junction bases unmatched: 7. The CDR3 length is 16 residues. Sequencing was performed with immunoSEQ multiplex PCR; in TCRdb, only in-frame clones are kept and a portion is missing. The sample yields some 130,000 clones, roughly nine tenths seen once. The sequenced material came from peripheral blood. This chain links TRBV7-3 with TRBJ2-2; 9 nucleotides match TRBD2. The sequence derives from a man in his sixties with COVID-19, enrolled during active disease. The CDR3 reads CASSSPGLAGTGELFF. CDR3 coding DNA: TGTGCCAGCAGCTCTCCGGGACTAGCTGGCACCGGGGAGCTGTTTTTT.